The 2 T cell receptor delta chains reported below all come from one sample, sequenced in a study of Vδ1+ human thymocytes (dated by TCRdb to the late 2010s). The data were produced on an Illumina MiSeq. RNA was extracted with the RNeasy mini kit and reverse transcribed using Superscript III. CDR3 amplicons were generated by multiplex PCR with pooled V-gene forward primers and a constant-region reverse primer carrying Illumina adaptor overhangs. TCRdb processed the public reads again with the CATT caller, after which rows with matching DNA were combined. This sample holds tens of thousands of delta-chain clones; 25% to 35% were observed only once. Clones ranked in the top ten supply around 1.6% of the sample. For these receptors, no antigen is known. Findings and caveats that apply to the study as a whole: The thymic TRG and TRD repertoires appeared highly polyclonal, with Gaussian CDR3 length distributions, in contrast to the oligoclonal repertoires of peripheral blood.

The sequenced material came from Vdelta1+ gamma-delta thymocytes from the thymus. The cell subset or site label on this specimen signifies: FACS-sorted CD3+ TCRalphabeta- TCRVdelta1+ TCRVdelta2- thymocytes. These receptors all stem from a boy younger than two who had congenital heart surgery.

By share, this clone counts as medium-sized. Other DNA variants within this sample encode the same CDR3. This rearrangement joins TRDV1 to TRDJ1; D not resolved. Trimming removed 0 bases from V and 0 bases from J, with 20 bases in between. The CDR3 spans 19 residues. From germline, CDR1 is TSWWSYY and CDR2 QGS. In DNA form, the CDR3 reads TGTGCTCTTGGGGAACTACCCTCCGCGGCTATCCCATACACCGATAAACTCATCTTT. Protein: CALGELPSAAIPYTDKLIF.

The chain joins TRDV1 to TRDJ1; D may be TRDD2 (6 bases). Looked up from germline, CDR1 is TSWWSYY and CDR2 is QGS. The CDR3 consists of 19 residues. Trimming removed 3 bases from V and 0 bases from J, with 23 bases in between. CDR3 coding DNA: TGTGCTCTTGGGGAGCTCCCTTTTCCTAACGGGGAGTACACCGATAAACTCATCTTT. Its translation is CALGELPFPNGEYTDKLIF.